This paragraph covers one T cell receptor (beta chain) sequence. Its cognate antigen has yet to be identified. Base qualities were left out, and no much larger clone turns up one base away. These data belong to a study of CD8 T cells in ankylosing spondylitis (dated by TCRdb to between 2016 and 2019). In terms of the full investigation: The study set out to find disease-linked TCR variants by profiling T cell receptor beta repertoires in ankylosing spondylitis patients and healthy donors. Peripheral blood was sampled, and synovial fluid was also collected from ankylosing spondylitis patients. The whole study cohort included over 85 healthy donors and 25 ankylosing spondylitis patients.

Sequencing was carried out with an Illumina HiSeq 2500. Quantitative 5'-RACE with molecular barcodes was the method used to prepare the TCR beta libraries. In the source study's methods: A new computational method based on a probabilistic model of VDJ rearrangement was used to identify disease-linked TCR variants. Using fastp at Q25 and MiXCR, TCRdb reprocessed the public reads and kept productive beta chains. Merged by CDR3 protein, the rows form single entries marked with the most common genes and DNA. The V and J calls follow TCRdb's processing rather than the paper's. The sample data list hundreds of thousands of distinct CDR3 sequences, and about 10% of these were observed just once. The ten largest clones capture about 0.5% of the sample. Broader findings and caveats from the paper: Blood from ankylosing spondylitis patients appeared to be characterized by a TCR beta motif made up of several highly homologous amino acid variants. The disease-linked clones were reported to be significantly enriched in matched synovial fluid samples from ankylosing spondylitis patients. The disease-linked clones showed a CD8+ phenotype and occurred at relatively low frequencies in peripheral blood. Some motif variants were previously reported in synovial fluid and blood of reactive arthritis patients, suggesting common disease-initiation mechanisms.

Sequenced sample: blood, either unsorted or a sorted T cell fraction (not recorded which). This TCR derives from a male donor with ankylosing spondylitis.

For the CDR3, the sequence is CASSRPGAVGEQYF. The DNA sequence is given as TGTGCCAGCAGTCGACCGGGGGCGGTTGGTGAGCAGTACTTC. The receptor chain draws on TRBV25-1 and TRBJ2-7; the D assignment is uncertain and may be TRBD1 or TRBD2, with 6 bases supporting each. Spanning cysteine to phenylalanine, the CDR3 consists of 14 amino acids. Just the 42-base CDR3 DNA is kept, in frame starting at base 1. The germline V gene supplies CDR1 MGHDK and CDR2 SYGVNS. The trim is 5 bases for V and 7 bases for J, with a gap of 18 bases between the germline ends.